The next 20 T cell receptor beta chains were all read from a single sample in a study of blood T cell repertoires in COVID-19. The data were produced by immunoSEQ multiplex PCR, yet TCRdb's version contains in-frame clones alone and is incomplete. In the table there are roughly 68,000 clones, approximately 90% of which are singletons. Material: peripheral blood. The source of these receptors is a woman aged 80 or older with active COVID-19.

This chain links TRBV18 with TRBJ1-1; D uncertain. The length of the CDR3 is 16 residues. The germline V and J ends were trimmed by 6 bases and 1 base, with 18 bases remaining between them. Germline lookup yields CDR1 KGHSH and CDR2 LQKENI. The CDR3 DNA reads as TGTGCCAGCTCCCACGGACCGCGAGGGAGGAACACTGAAGCTTTCTTT. Translating it yields CASSHGPRGRNTEAFF.

The chain carries TRBV3-1 (or the pseudogene TRBV3-2) and TRBJ2-1, with 12 bases that match TRBD2. CDR3 length: 16 amino acids. Germline trimming cut 2 bases from V and 7 bases from J; bases unmatched to any gene: 6. The germline CDR1 and CDR2 sequences are LGHDT and YNNKEL (reference sequence). CDR3 in amino acids: CASSQRTSGIRNEQFF. DNA of the CDR3: TGTGCCAGCAGCCAACGGACTAGCGGGATTCGGAATGAGCAGTTCTTC.

The V call is TRBV28, the J call TRBJ2-7; a possible D gene is TRBD1 (5 bases). CDR3 length: 16 amino acids. Trimming removed 3 bases at V and 2 bases at J, with 17 bases between. The germline CDR1 and CDR2 sequences are MDHEN and SYDVKM. DNA of the CDR3: TGTGCCAGCAGTTTCTCCCCTGGGGCAGCCACCTACGAGCAGTACTTC. It specifies CASSFSPGAATYEQYF.

The V gene is TRBV5-6, the J gene TRBJ2-7; 10 positions match TRBD2. CDR1 is SGHDT and CDR2 is YYEEEE in the germline V gene. V gave up 6 bases and J gave up 4 bases; unmatched junction bases: 7. CDR3 length equals 14 residues. CDR3 DNA: TGTGCCAGCATCCCTAGCGGGAGAGTTTACGAGCAGTACTTC. As protein: CASIPSGRVYEQYF.

The V call is TRBV19, the J call TRBJ2-3; 7 bases are a match to TRBD1. CDR3 length: 20 residues. The germline V gene has CDR1 LNHDA and CDR2 SQIVND (reference sequence). V lost 8 bases and J lost 1; bases outside the gene matches: 24. CDR3 protein: CASSKSGQGVASPRTDTQYF. The CDR3 DNA follows: TGTGCCAGTTCTAAATCGGGGCAGGGGGTGGCTAGCCCGCGCACAGATACGCAGTATTTT.

The rearrangement uses TRBV9 and TRBJ2-1; 14 nucleotides align to TRBD2. CDR3 length: 17 residues. Trimming cost V 3 bases and J 8 bases; bases outside gene matches: 10. Germline CDR1 is SGDLS and CDR2 is YYNGEE. In nucleotides, the CDR3 is TGTGCCAGCAGCGCCGCCCTTGGACTAGCGGGAGGTCATGAGCAGTTCTTC. It translates to CASSAALGLAGGHEQFF.

V and J are TRBV6-5 and TRBJ1-2; 9 bases fit TRBD1. V shed 6 bases, J shed 6 bases, and the junction held 8 bases outside the gene matches. The CDR3 extends over 14 amino acids. The germline V gene encodes CDR1 MNHEY and CDR2 SVGAGI. The CDR3, as DNA: TGTGCCAGCAGACGCCGGGACAGGGTGAATGGCTACACCTTC. It translates to CASRRRDRVNGYTF.

This chain joins TRBV7-2 and TRBJ1-1; 9 nucleotides line up with TRBD1. Germline trimming cut 4 bases from V and 6 bases from J; bases unmatched to any gene: 9. Germline V lookup: CDR1 SGHTA, CDR2 FQGNSA. The CDR3 is 15 amino acids. The chain's CDR3 is CASSSIQGAIAEAFF. DNA of the CDR3: TGTGCCAGCAGCTCCATACAGGGGGCTATAGCTGAAGCTTTCTTT.

The chain joins TRBV28 to TRBJ2-5, with TRBD2 identical over 7 bases. Germline V gives CDR1 MDHEN, CDR2 SYDVKM. With V trimmed by 0 bases and J by 2 bases, 3 bases remained unmatched. The CDR3 has 15 residues. The CDR3 region is CASSLWPAGQETQYF. The DNA of the CDR3 is TGTGCCAGCAGTTTATGGCCAGCGGGACAAGAGACCCAGTACTTC.

There are a few counts of this clone. V gene TRBV28 combines with J gene TRBJ2-6, with D possibly TRBD1 on 5 matching bases. Germline CDR1 MDHEN, CDR2 SYDVKM. With 3 bases removed from V and 2 bases from J, the gap between germline ends came to 11 bases. The CDR3 loop spans 16 amino acids. The CDR3 protein is CASSFVPGTGANVLTF. The CDR3 DNA reads TGTGCCAGCAGTTTTGTTCCAGGGACTGGGGCCAACGTCCTGACTTTC.

The chain is built from TRBV7-9 and TRBJ2-2; a possible D gene is TRBD2 (5 bases). The germline CDR1 and CDR2 sequences are SEHNR and FQNEAQ (reference sequence). V lost 4 bases and J 0 bases, leaving 9 bases between the germline ends. This CDR3 has 15 amino acids. The CDR3 sequence: CASSYSGANTGELFF. CDR3 in DNA: TGTGCCAGCAGCTACAGCGGAGCGAACACCGGGGAGCTGTTTTTT.

The rearrangement joins TRBV19 to TRBJ1-2; 10 bases align to TRBD1. Trimming cost V 6 bases and J 5 bases; bases outside gene matches: 3. The CDR3 contains 13 residues. Germline assignment: CDR1 LNHDA and CDR2 SQIVND (reference sequence). CDR3 in amino acids: CASRRTGGYGYTF. DNA of the CDR3: TGTGCCAGTAGGAGGACAGGGGGGTATGGCTACACCTTC.

V gene TRBV2 combines with J gene TRBJ2-7; 14 bases are a match to TRBD2. With 6 bases clipped from V and 6 bases from J, the junction kept 7 bases outside the gene matches. The germline CDR1 and CDR2 sequences are SNHLY and FYNNEI. The CDR3 has 15 residues. The chain's CDR3 is CASSRGLAGEVEQYF. The CDR3 DNA sequence: TGTGCCAGCAGCCGGGGACTAGCGGGAGAAGTCGAGCAGTACTTC.

The chain has TRBV9 and TRBJ2-3, with 7 nucleotides matching TRBD1. Losses at the gene ends were 0 bases for V and 1 base for J; bases not matched to a gene: 2. Germline CDR1 SGDLS, CDR2 YYNGEE. The CDR3 extends over 15 amino acids. In nucleotides, the CDR3 is TGTGCCAGCAGCGTAGCAGGGGGAGGCACAGATACGCAGTATTTT. It codes for CASSVAGGGTDTQYF.

The chain couples TRBV6-6 to TRBJ1-2; 9 bases map to TRBD1. V was clipped by 4 bases and J by 2 bases; unmatched bases: 2. The CDR3 runs to 14 residues. Germline CDR1 and CDR2: MNHNY and SVGAGI (reference sequence). CDR3 protein: CASSWDRDNYGYTF. For the CDR3, the DNA is TGTGCCAGCAGTTGGGACAGGGACAACTATGGCTACACCTTC.

The V call is TRBV5-6, the J call TRBJ2-1; possibly TRBD2 for D (6 bases). This CDR3 is 16 amino acids long. Trimming removed 4 bases from V and 0 bases from J, with 14 bases in between. Germline V gene lookup returns CDR1 SGHDT and CDR2 YYEEEE. The CDR3 spells CASSPLAESSYNEQFF. The CDR3 coding sequence is TGTGCCAGCAGCCCCTTAGCGGAGAGCTCCTACAATGAGCAGTTCTTC.

V and J are TRBV6-5 and TRBJ2-1, with TRBD2 identical over 7 bases. CDR3 size: 15 residues. Germline values: CDR1 MNHEY, CDR2 SVGAGI. V shed 0 bases and J 7 bases; nucleotides not matched to a gene: 6. This chain's CDR3 is CASSYSGGRANEQFF. CDR3 DNA sequence: TGTGCCAGCAGTTACTCGGGGGGGAGGGCTAATGAGCAGTTCTTC.

The chain is built from TRBV28 and TRBJ1-1; D ambiguous. The ends were cut back, 1 base at V and 8 bases at J, with 17 bases in the middle. The CDR3 has 15 amino acids. Germline CDR1 reads MDHEN; CDR2 reads SYDVKM. The CDR3 bases are TGTGCCAGCAGTTTATTTAGTTTGGGCCAGTCGGAAGCTTTCTTT. It yields the protein CASSLFSLGQSEAFF.

The gene calls are TRBV6-6 and TRBJ1-6, with unresolved D. The CDR3 is 14 amino acids. Germline loops: CDR1 MNHNY, CDR2 SVGAGI (reference sequence). V was cut by 10 bases and J by 0 bases, with 10 bases left in between. This CDR3 is CATGESSYNSPLHF. CDR3 bases: TGTGCCACCGGGGAGTCCTCCTATAATTCACCCCTCCACTTT.

This sequence joins TRBV25-1 and TRBJ2-7, with a weak D call TRBD1 (6 bases). V dropped 7 bases and J dropped 2 bases, with 15 bases sitting between them. The CDR3 is 14 residues long. Germline CDR1 MGHDK, CDR2 SYGVNS. The CDR3 region has the DNA TGTGCCAGCACCCAGGGGAGAAGGGCCTACGAGCAGTACTTC. It codes for CASTQGRRAYEQYF.